Listed here are 17 T cell receptor beta chains from one sample, sequenced in a study of Graves' ophthalmopathy and Graves' hyperthyroidism. TCR beta CDR3 amplification used RNA transcripts. First-round RT-PCR relied on HTBI primers, and a second-round multiplex PCR came next. TCRdb used MiXCR to reprocess the multiplex PCR reads, holding one entry per CDR3 protein. The sample gives over 150,000 distinct CDR3 sequences, under 40% of which show up once; around 5.8% is in the top ten. Sequencing was done on a sample of peripheral blood. These receptors all come from a woman aged 40 to 50 with Graves' ophthalmopathy.

The table lists this clonotype with many counts. The chain employs TRBV5-1 and TRBJ2-5; the match to TRBD2 covers 10 bases. The trim removed 2 bases at V and 4 bases at J, leaving 8 bases unmatched. In germline, CDR1 is SGHRS, CDR2 YFSETQ. This CDR3 region has 16 residues. CDR3 in DNA: TGCGCCAGCAGCTTTACTAGCGGGATCCGCGGAGAGACCCAGTACTTC. This sequence encodes CASSFTSGIRGETQYF.

This clonotype was counted ten times or more. The CDR3 sequence: CASSLRTGRSYEQYF. The CDR3 DNA reads TGTGCCAGCAGTCTTCGCACAGGGAGATCCTACGAGCAGTACTTC. V usage is TRBV28 and J usage is TRBJ2-7; D is possibly TRBD1 (6 bases). The CDR3 contains 15 residues. Trimming took off 5 bases at V and 1 base at J, with 15 bases between the two ends. CDR1 is MDHEN and CDR2 is SYDVKM in the germline V gene.

The chain has TRBV28 and TRBJ1-1; possibly TRBD1 for D (5 bases). Between the trimmed V and J ends, which lost 6 bases and 10 bases, there was a span of 15 bases. In germline, CDR1 is MDHEN, CDR2 SYDVKM. This CDR3 is built from 12 residues. CDR3 region: CASSPPQVVAFF. Written as DNA, the CDR3 is TGTGCCAGCAGCCCTCCACAGGTGGTAGCTTTCTTT.

This clonotype was detected many times. The chain couples TRBV24-1 to TRBJ1-5; D perhaps matches TRBD1 (6 bases). The CDR3 extends over 15 amino acids. V dropped 6 bases and J dropped 1 base, with 12 bases sitting between them. The germline V gene encodes CDR1 KGHDR and CDR2 SFDVKD. The CDR3 DNA follows: TGTGCCACCAGTACCCGGGGGGGCAGCAATCAGCCCCAGCATTTT. It specifies CATSTRGGSNQPQHF.

Many counts were recorded for this clonotype. The chain uses TRBV11-2 and TRBJ1-1; possible D gene TRBD1, 6 bases. The length of the CDR3 is 15 residues. The V end lost 0 bases, the J end lost 5 bases, and 13 bases lay between the germline ends. Germline-derived CDR1 and CDR2 are SGHAT and FQNNGV. DNA for the CDR3: TGTGCCAGCAGCTTAGACGGGGGCGCGGGAACTGAAGCTTTCTTT. The encoded protein is CASSLDGGAGTEAFF.

The rearrangement links TRBV20-1 to TRBJ1-1; 9 positions agree with TRBD1. V dropped 7 bases and J dropped 3; count of bases not matched to a gene: 6. CDR3 size: 13 residues. CDR1 is DFQATT, CDR2 SNEGSKA, per germline (reference sequence). CDR3: CSGRTGAYTEAFF. As DNA, the CDR3 is TGCAGTGGGAGGACAGGGGCTTACACTGAAGCTTTCTTT.

There are many counts of this clonotype. The V call is TRBV12-5, the J call TRBJ1-5; D is unresolved. This CDR3 contains 18 residues. The V gene's germline CDR1 is LGHNT and CDR2 FRNRAP. Trimming removed 2 bases from V and 1 base from J, with 18 bases in between. The CDR3 spells CASGLYPTDSWSNQPQHF. The CDR3, as DNA: TGTGCTAGTGGTTTGTATCCAACGGACTCTTGGAGCAATCAGCCCCAGCATTTT.

The chain carries TRBV6-5 and TRBJ1-2; the D gene is possibly TRBD1 (5 bases). This CDR3 is built from 15 residues. Germline V gene sequence: CDR1 MNHEY, CDR2 SVGAGI. The V end lost 0 bases, the J end lost 4 bases, and 12 bases lay between the germline ends. CDR3 sequence: CASSYSKGAGYGYTF. CDR3 nucleotides: TGTGCCAGCAGTTACTCGAAAGGGGCGGGCTATGGCTACACCTTC.

This chain links TRBV7-8 with TRBJ2-1; 7 bases are shared with TRBD2. Germline CDR1 is SGHVS and CDR2 is FQNEAQ. Trimming removed 3 bases from V and 6 bases from J; junction bases left unmatched: 11. This CDR3 is built from 16 residues. The CDR3 nucleotides read TGTGCCAGCAGCTTGGAAAGGCTTCCGGGGGGCAATGAGCAGTTCTTC. Its protein product is CASSLERLPGGNEQFF.

This clonotype was recorded many times. V and J are TRBV20-1 and TRBJ2-7, with D maybe TRBD2 (6 bases). V was shortened by 6 bases and J by 5 bases, with 23 bases between the two germline ends. Germline V CDR1 and CDR2: DFQATT, SNEGSKA (reference sequence). This CDR3 is built from 15 residues. For the CDR3, the DNA is TGCAGTGCCCCAGCGGTCCCAGGGACTTTGAACGAGCAGTACTTC. This codes for CSAPAVPGTLNEQYF.

This clonotype was counted many times. This rearrangement joins TRBV12-3 or TRBV12-4 to TRBJ2-7; D is possibly TRBD1 (5 bases). This CDR3 comprises 12 residues. The V gene lost 6 bases and the J gene lost 7 bases, with 13 bases spanning the gap. The CDR3 loop reads CASSWGSWEQYF. CDR3 nucleotides: TGTGCCAGCAGCTGGGGCTCTTGGGAGCAGTACTTC.

In its sample, this clonotype was seen a few times. V is TRBV6-1 and J is TRBJ2-4; D remains ambiguous. The germline gives CDR1 MNHNS, CDR2 SASEGT. The CDR3 is made up of 13 amino acids. V was cut by 3 bases and J by 9 bases, with 12 bases left in between. The CDR3 region has the DNA TGTGCCAGCAGTGACTTGCTCAGCTCCATTCAGTACTTC. Its protein is CASSDLLSSIQYF.

This clonotype occurred many times. V usage is TRBV18 and J usage is TRBJ2-7; D unresolved. This CDR3 spans 16 amino acids. CDR1 is KGHSH, CDR2 LQKENI, per germline. Trimming removed 6 bases from V and 0 bases from J, with 18 bases in between. The CDR3 DNA is TGTGCCAGCTCGATTACTAACGACGGCCTCTCCTACGAGCAGTACTTC. Its protein product is CASSITNDGLSYEQYF.

The V gene is TRBV28, the J gene TRBJ1-5; 8 positions agree with TRBD1. Germline values: CDR1 MDHEN, CDR2 SYDVKM. This CDR3 is 16 amino acids long. J was trimmed by 5 bases and V by 1 base; bases with no gene match: 7. The DNA of the CDR3 is TGTGCCAGCAGTTTATCGGGCAGGGGGCCCGATCAGCCCCAGCATTTT. This sequence encodes CASSLSGRGPDQPQHF.

V gene TRBV15 combines with J gene TRBJ1-5; D is ambiguous. Germline lookup yields CDR1 LNHNV and CDR2 YYDKDF (reference sequence). The CDR3 has 14 residues. V lost 4 bases to trimming and J lost 6 bases, with 13 bases between them. The CDR3 region is CATSIGPTGQPQHF. DNA for the CDR3: TGTGCCACCAGCATCGGTCCCACGGGTCAGCCCCAGCATTTT.

V gene TRBV6-2 or TRBV6-3 combines with J gene TRBJ2-6, with TRBD1 identical over 9 bases. Germline values: CDR1 MNHEY, CDR2 SVGEGT. CDR3 size: 18 residues. V dropped 6 bases and J dropped 1; count of bases not matched to a gene: 10. The CDR3 nucleotides are TGTGCCAGCAGACCGGGACAGGGCTTTTCGTCTGGGGCCAACGTCCTGACTTTC. Encoded protein: CASRPGQGFSSGANVLTF.

This clonotype was observed many times. The rearrangement joins TRBV12-3 or TRBV12-4 to TRBJ2-2; D gene uncertain. Trimming pared 5 bases from V and 2 bases from J, leaving 15 bases between. The CDR3 spans 16 residues. The CDR3 loop reads CASSTQSLPNTGELFF. The CDR3 DNA follows: TGTGCCAGCAGTACCCAGTCCCTTCCCAACACCGGGGAGCTGTTTTTT.